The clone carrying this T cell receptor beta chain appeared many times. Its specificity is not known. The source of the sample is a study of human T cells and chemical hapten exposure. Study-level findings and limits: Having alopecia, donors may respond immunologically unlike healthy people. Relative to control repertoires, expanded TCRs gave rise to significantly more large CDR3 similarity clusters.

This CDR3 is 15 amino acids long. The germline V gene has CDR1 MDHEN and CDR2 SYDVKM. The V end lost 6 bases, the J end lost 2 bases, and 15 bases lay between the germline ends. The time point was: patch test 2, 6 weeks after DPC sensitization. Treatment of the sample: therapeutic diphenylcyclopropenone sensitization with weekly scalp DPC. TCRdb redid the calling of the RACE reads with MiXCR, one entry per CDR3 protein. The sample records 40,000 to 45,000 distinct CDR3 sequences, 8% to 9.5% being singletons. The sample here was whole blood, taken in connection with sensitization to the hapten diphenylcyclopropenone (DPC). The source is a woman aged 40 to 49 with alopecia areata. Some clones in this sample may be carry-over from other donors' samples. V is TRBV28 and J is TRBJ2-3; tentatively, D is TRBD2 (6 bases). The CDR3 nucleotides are TGTGCCAGCAGCCTGAGACTAGAAGACACAGATACGCAGTATTTT. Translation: CASSLRLEDTDTQYF.